The rows below give T cell receptor beta chains drawn from one sample of a study of sequential checkpoint blockade in melanoma. Using immunoSEQ multiplex PCR, the repertoire was profiled, and TCRdb retains in-frame clones only, with some absent. This sample has 18,000 or so clones; 56% occur once, and the top ten carry 17%. The material was CD8+ T cells sorted from blood (inferred from file names), obtained from a patient given nivolumab and ipilimumab in sequence. These receptors all come from a human donor with melanoma. Each CDR3 is given with its conserved first and last residue. A D gene is named only where the DNA matches it firmly. Expanded clones are given a class, and other clones once, few, many or no size at all.

cdr3_aa cdr3_nt clone_size j_call v_call d_call
CASSPQGWRGYTF TGTGCCAGTAGTCCACAGGGTTGGAGGGGCTACACCTTC NA TRBJ1-2 TRBV19 NA
CASSEGTGGYEQYF TGTGCCAGCAGTGAAGGGACAGGGGGCTACGAGCAGTACTTC NA TRBJ2-7 TRBV6-5 TRBD1
CASSEIQGANEKLFF TGTGCCAGCAGTGAAATACAGGGGGCCAATGAAAAACTGTTTTTT NA TRBJ1-4 TRBV2 TRBD1
CASSVNLNRGDTEAFF TGTGCCAGCAGCGTAAACCTTAATCGGGGGGACACTGAAGCTTTCTTT NA TRBJ1-1 TRBV9 NA
CASSESTDSYEQYF TGTGCCAGCAGCGAGTCAACAGACTCCTACGAGCAGTACTTC NA TRBJ2-7 TRBV9 NA
CASSQVLSGIATNEKLFF TGCGCCAGCAGCCAAGTCTTATCAGGGATTGCAACTAATGAAAAACTGTTTTTT NA TRBJ1-4 TRBV4-1 NA
CASSYRQGPYEQYF TGTGCCAGCAGCTACAGACAGGGCCCCTACGAGCAGTACTTC NA TRBJ2-7 TRBV11-2 TRBD1
CASSPSRDRVGIQYF TGTGCCAGCAGCCCGTCCCGGGACAGGGTGGGCATTCAGTACTTC few TRBJ2-4 TRBV11-1 TRBD1
CASSYPTGALSF TGTGCCAGCAGTTACCCGACAGGGGCCCTTTCCTTC few TRBJ2-7 TRBV6-6 TRBD1
CASSFTAGVGETQYF TGTGCCAGCAGCTTTACGGCAGGGGTTGGTGAGACCCAGTACTTC NA TRBJ2-5 TRBV5-4 NA
CASSSRQGAFEAFF TGTGCCAGCAGCTCCCGACAGGGGGCTTTTGAAGCTTTCTTT once TRBJ1-1 TRBV11-2 TRBD1
CASSSSGLAGDEQFF TGTGCCAGTAGTTCATCGGGACTAGCGGGAGATGAGCAGTTCTTC NA TRBJ2-1 TRBV19 TRBD2
CASSLEDSQETQYF TGTGCCAGCAGCTTGGAGGACAGCCAAGAGACCCAGTACTTC NA TRBJ2-5 TRBV5-6 NA
CASSLGAGYNSPLHF TGTGCCAGCAGCTTAGGGGCTGGCTATAATTCACCCCTCCACTTT few TRBJ1-6 TRBV13 NA
CASSTGGGWDYGYTF TGTGCCAGCAGCACGGGCGGGGGATGGGACTATGGCTACACCTTC NA TRBJ1-2 TRBV7-9 NA
CASSIQGFNTGELFF TGTGCCAGCAGTATCCAGGGATTTAACACCGGGGAGCTGTTTTTT few TRBJ2-2 TRBV6-6 NA
CSAAGRTEAFF TGCAGTGCGGCAGGGAGGACTGAAGCTTTCTTT NA TRBJ1-1 TRBV20-1 NA
CAWEGLPLSGGAVGETQYF TGTGCCTGGGAGGGTCTGCCACTCAGCGGGGGGGCTGTAGGAGAGACCCAGTACTTC few TRBJ2-5 TRBV30 TRBD2
CATSRSVAASSSTDTQYF TGTGCCACCAGCAGATCGGTGGCGGCCTCCAGTAGCACAGATACGCAGTATTTT NA TRBJ2-3 TRBV15 NA